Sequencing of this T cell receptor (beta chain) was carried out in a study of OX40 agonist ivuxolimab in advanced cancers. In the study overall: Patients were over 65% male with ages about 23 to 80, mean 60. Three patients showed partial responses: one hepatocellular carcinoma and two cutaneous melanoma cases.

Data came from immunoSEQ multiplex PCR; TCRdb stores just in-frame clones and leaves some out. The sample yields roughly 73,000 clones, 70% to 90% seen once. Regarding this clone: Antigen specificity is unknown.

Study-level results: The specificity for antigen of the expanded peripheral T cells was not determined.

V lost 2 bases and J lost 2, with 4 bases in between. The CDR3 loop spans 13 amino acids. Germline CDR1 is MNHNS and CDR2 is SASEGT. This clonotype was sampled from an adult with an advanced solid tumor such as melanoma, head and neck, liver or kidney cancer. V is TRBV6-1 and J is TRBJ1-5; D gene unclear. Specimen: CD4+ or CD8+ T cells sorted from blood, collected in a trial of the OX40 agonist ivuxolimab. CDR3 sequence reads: CASSENRNQPQHF. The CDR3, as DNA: TGTGCCAGCAGTGAAAACCGCAATCAGCCCCAGCATTTT.